The subject of this entry is one TCR beta chain. The antigen remains undetermined. The data originate from a study of regulatory and conventional T cells in RAG deficiency. Here immunoSEQ multiplex PCR was the method, and the copy in TCRdb shows in-frame clones only, minus some. In the table there are some 19,000 clones, roughly 87% of which are singletons. Study-wide findings and caveats: Shorter CDR3s in all patient subsets; >80% Treg-Tconv overlap in Omenn.

Blood CD4+ CD25-high CD127-low regulatory T cells supplied the genomic DNA template. The same data also contributed to another study, on regulatory T cells. Per that paper: The PCR used 52 TRBV and 13 TRBJ primers.

This TCR was recovered from a human donor in good health. The specimen was Tregs sorted from blood.

The CDR3 DNA follows: TGTGCCTGGAGTAAGGGGTCCAGTGGAAACACCATATATTTT. The encoded protein is CAWSKGSSGNTIYF. This chain connects TRBV30 to TRBJ1-3; TRBD1 might be the D (5 bases). Per the germline V gene, CDR1 is GTSNPN and CDR2 is SVGIG (reference sequence). The CDR3 has 14 amino acids. Trimming left V 2 bases short and J 3 bases short, with 11 bases between. Looking up the rest from reference TRBV30 and TRBJ1-3 gives the full variable domain: SQTIHQWPATLVQPVGSPLSLECTVEGTSNPNLYWYRQAAGRGLQLLFYSVGIGQISSEVPQNLSASRPQDRQFILSSKKLLLSDSGFYLCAWSKGSSGNTIYFGEGSWLTVV.